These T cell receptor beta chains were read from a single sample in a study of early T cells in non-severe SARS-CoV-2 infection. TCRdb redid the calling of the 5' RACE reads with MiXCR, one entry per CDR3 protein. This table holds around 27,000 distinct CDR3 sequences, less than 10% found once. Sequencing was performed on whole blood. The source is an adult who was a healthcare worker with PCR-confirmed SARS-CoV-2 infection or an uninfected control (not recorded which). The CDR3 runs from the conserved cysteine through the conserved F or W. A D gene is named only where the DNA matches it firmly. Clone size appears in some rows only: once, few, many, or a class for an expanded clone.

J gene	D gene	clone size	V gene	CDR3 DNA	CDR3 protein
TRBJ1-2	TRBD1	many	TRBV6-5	TGTGCCAGCAGTTTGGACAGGGTCTATGGCTACACCTTC	CASSLDRVYGYTF
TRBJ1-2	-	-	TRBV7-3	TGTGCCAGCAGCCCGGAGCCAGTTTCGGGGAACTATGGCTACACCTTC	CASSPEPVSGNYGYTF
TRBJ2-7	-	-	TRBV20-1	TGCAGTGCCCCGGGGGCTCTAGAGCAGTACTTC	CSAPGALEQYF
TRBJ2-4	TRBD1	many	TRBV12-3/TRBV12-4	TGTGCCAGCAGTCCCGGGACAGGAAACCTAGCCAAAAACATTCAGTACTTC	CASSPGTGNLAKNIQYF
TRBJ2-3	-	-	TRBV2	TGTGCCCGCCGACAGGGAGGAACAGATACGCAGTATTTT	CARRQGGTDTQYF
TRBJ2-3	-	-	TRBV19	TGTGCCAGTAGTTTAGGGCGCGTTGCAGATACGCAGTATTTT	CASSLGRVADTQYF
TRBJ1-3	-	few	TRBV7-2	TGTGCCAGCAGCTTAGACGTATCCGGAAACACCATATATTTT	CASSLDVSGNTIYF
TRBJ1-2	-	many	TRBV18	TGTGCCAGCTCACCACCGACTGGGAGCATCTACTATGGCTACACCTTC	CASSPPTGSIYYGYTF
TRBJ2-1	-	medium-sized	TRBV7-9	TGTGCCAGCCACGGGGGAAATGAGCAGTTCTTC	CASHGGNEQFF
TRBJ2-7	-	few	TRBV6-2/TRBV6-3	TGTGCCAGCAGTTACTCGCGGGACAGTTACGAGCAGTACTTC	CASSYSRDSYEQYF
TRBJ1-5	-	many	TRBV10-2	TGTGCCAGCAGTTTAACGGGGGATCAGCCCCAGCATTTT	CASSLTGDQPQHF
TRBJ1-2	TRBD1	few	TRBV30	TGTGCCTGCGGGACAGGAGGATACTATGGCTACACCTTC	CACGTGGYYGYTF
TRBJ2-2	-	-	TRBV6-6	TGTGCCAGCAGTTCGGGGGGCCCCGGGGAGCTGTTTTTT	CASSSGGPGELFF
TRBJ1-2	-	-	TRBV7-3	TGTGCCAGCAGCTTTGATCCAGGGGCTAACTATGGCTACACCTTC	CASSFDPGANYGYTF
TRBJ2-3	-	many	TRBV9	TGTGCCAGCAGCAGAAGAGCAAGCACAGATACGCAGTATTTT	CASSRRASTDTQYF
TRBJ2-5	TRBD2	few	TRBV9	TGTGCCAGCAGCGTGGGACTAGCGGAAGAGACCCAGTACTTC	CASSVGLAEETQYF
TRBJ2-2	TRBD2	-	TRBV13	TGTGCCAGCAGCCCCCGGGGGGCGAACACCGGGGAGCTGTTTTTT	CASSPRGANTGELFF
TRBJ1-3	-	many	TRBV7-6	TGTGCCAGCAGCTTAGCAGAAGGGTCCGGAAACACCATATATTTT	CASSLAEGSGNTIYF
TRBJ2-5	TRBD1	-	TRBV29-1	TGCAGCGTTGACGGCTCCCAGGGGGCGGGAGAGACCCAGTACTTC	CSVDGSQGAGETQYF
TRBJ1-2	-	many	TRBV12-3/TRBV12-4	TGTGCCAGCAGTCTAGTCTTTAGTGGCTACACCTTC	CASSLVFSGYTF
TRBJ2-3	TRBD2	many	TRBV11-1	TGTGCCAGCAGCCCCTTCCCTAGCGGGGGGGGAGATACGCAGTATTTT	CASSPFPSGGGDTQYF
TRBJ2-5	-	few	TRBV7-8	TGTGCCAGCAGCAAACTAGCCAGGGAAGAGACCCAGTACTTC	CASSKLAREETQYF
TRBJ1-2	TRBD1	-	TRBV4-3	TGCGCCAGCAGCCAAGGGATCGGGACAGTTTATGGCTACACCTTC	CASSQGIGTVYGYTF
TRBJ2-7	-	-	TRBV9	TGTGCCAGCAGCGAGCGCGGCCTTTTAGACGAGCAGTACTTC	CASSERGLLDEQYF